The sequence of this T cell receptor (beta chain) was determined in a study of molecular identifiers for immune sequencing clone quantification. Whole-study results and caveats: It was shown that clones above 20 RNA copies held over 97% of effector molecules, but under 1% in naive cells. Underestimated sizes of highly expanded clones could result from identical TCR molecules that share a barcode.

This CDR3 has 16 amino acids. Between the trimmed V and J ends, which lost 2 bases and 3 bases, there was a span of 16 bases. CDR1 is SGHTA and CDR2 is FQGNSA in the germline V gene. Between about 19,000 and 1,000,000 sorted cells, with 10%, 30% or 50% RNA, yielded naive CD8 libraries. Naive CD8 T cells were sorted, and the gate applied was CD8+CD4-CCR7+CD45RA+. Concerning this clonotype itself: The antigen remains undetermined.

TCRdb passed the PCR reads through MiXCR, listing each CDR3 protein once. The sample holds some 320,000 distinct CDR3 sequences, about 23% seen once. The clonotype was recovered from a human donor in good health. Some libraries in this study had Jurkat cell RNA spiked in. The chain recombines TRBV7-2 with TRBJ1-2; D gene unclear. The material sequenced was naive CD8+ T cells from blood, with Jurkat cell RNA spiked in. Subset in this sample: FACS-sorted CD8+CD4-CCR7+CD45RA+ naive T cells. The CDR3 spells CASSLPSFGADYGYTF. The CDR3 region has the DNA TGTGCCAGCAGCTTACCCAGCTTCGGAGCGGACTATGGCTACACCTTC.